Presented here are 6 T cell receptor beta chains from one specimen sequenced in a study of blood T cell repertoires in COVID-19. Clones were sequenced by immunoSEQ multiplex PCR, and TCRdb holds only the in-frame ones, with some missing. The sample records more than 300,000 clones, about nine tenths being singletons. Source material: peripheral blood. Every receptor here comes from a woman between 25 and 40 years old with COVID-19, enrolled during active disease.

The chain has TRBV7-9 and TRBJ2-1, with 10 bases identical to TRBD2. The CDR3 sequence is 16 residues long. With V trimmed by 5 bases and J by 10 bases, 14 bases remained unmatched. The germline V gene encodes CDR1 SEHNR and CDR2 FQNEAQ (reference sequence). The CDR3 coding sequence is TGTGCCAGCAGCCCCCCGGCTAGCGGGGGCCAAACGGAGCAGTTCTTC. Protein sequence: CASSPPASGGQTEQFF.

This chain links TRBV7-8 with TRBJ1-2, with 9 bases lining up with TRBD1. This CDR3 is 14 amino acids long. Germline-derived CDR1 and CDR2 are SGHVS and FQNEAQ. V was pared by 6 bases and J by 8 bases, with 10 bases of the junction left unmatched. In nucleotides, the CDR3 is TGTGCCAGCAGTTTTGAACAGGGGGCATACGGCTACACCTTC. Translating it yields CASSFEQGAYGYTF. The variable domain in full, with the rest retrieved from reference TRBV7-8 and TRBJ1-2, is GAGVSQSPRYKVAKRGQDVALRCDPISGHVSLFWYQQALGQGPEFLTYFQNEAQLDKSGLPSDRFFAERPEGSVSTLKIQRTQQEDSAVYLCASSFEQGAYGYTFGSGTRLTVV.

This clone was observed a handful of times. The V call is TRBV4-3, the J call TRBJ2-5; 9 bases agree with TRBD2. The CDR3 is 16 residues long. V was clipped by 1 base and J by 4 bases; unmatched bases: 7. The germline V gene has CDR1 LGHNA and CDR2 YSLEER. The CDR3 sequence is CASSQGLAAGIETQYF. The CDR3 DNA sequence: TGCGCCAGCAGCCAAGGACTAGCGGCCGGGATAGAGACCCAGTACTTC.

This clone was recorded only once. The chain is built from TRBV27 and TRBJ1-3; TRBD1 matches 9 bases. From germline, CDR1 is MNHEY and CDR2 SMNVEV (reference sequence). J gave up 2 bases and V 3 bases, and 2 bases lay outside the gene matches. The CDR3 runs 15 residues. CDR3 nucleotide sequence: TGTGCCAGCAGTTTGGACAGGGGCCCTGGAAACACCATATATTTT. Residues: CASSLDRGPGNTIYF.

The J gene is TRBJ1-1, the V gene TRBV6-5, with 8 positions matching TRBD1. The CDR3 is made up of 13 amino acids. Germline CDR1 is MNHEY and CDR2 is SVGAGI. After removal of 11 bases from V and 1 base from J, the junction contained 6 bases not matched to a gene. CDR3 sequence (DNA): TGTGCCTGTACAGGGGGGCGGAACACTGAAGCTTTCTTT. Encoded protein: CACTGGRNTEAFF.

This clone occurred once. The chain is built from TRBV29-1 and TRBJ2-1; no definite D call. The CDR3 spans 12 residues. Germline values: CDR1 SQVTM, CDR2 ANQGSEA. The V and J ends lost 4 bases and 4 bases respectively, with 8 bases between them. As DNA, the CDR3 is TGCAGCGTTGTTTCCAGTTACAATGAGCAGTTCTTC. Translation gives CSVVSSYNEQFF.